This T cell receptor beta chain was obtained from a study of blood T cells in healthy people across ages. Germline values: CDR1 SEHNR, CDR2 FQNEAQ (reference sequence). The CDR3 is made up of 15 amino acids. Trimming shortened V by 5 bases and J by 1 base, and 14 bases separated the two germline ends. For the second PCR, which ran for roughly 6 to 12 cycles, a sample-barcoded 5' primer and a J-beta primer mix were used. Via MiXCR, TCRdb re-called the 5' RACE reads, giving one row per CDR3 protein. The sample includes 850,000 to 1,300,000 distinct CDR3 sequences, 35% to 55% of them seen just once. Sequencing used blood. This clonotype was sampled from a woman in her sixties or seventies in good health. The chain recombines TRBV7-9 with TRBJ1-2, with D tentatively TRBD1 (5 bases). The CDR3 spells CASSNSPGGNYGYTF. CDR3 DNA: TGTGCCAGCAGCAACAGCCCGGGGGGTAACTATGGCTACACCTTC.